These 18 T cell receptor beta chains were sequenced from one sample in a study of blood T cell repertoires in COVID-19. TCRdb's table, derived via immunoSEQ multiplex PCR, lists solely in-frame clones and lacks some. The sample includes over 300,000 clones, approximately 89% of them seen just once. Sequencing was performed on PBMCs or T cells enriched from blood (not recorded which). The receptors shown here come from a middle-aged woman who had recovered from COVID-19.

The genes are TRBV2 and TRBJ2-2; 9 bases fit TRBD2. After removal of 6 bases from V and 7 bases from J, the junction contained 6 bases not matched to a gene. Germline V gene sequence: CDR1 SNHLY, CDR2 FYNNEI. The CDR3 runs to 14 residues. The CDR3 bases are TGTGCCAGCAGCGGTGGGACTAGCATCGGGGAGCTGTTTTTT. Translating gives CASSGGTSIGELFF.

The chain carries TRBV6-2 or TRBV6-3 and TRBJ1-1, with D possibly TRBD1 on 6 matching bases. From germline, CDR1 is MNHEY and CDR2 SVGEGT. Trimming took off 6 bases at V and 4 bases at J, with 21 bases between the two ends. The CDR3 runs 16 residues. The CDR3 loop reads CASSLFPGVGFTEAFF. CDR3 coding DNA: TGTGCCAGCAGCCTTTTTCCAGGGGTAGGTTTCACTGAAGCTTTCTTT.

V usage is TRBV24-1 and J usage is TRBJ1-5; 7 bases are a match to TRBD1. The CDR3 runs 15 residues. CDR1 KGHDR and CDR2 SFDVKD come from the germline V gene. After removal of 4 bases from V and 2 bases from J, the junction contained 4 bases not matched to a gene. The CDR3, as DNA: TGTGCCACCAGTGACCCTGACAGGGGCAATCAGCCCCAGCATTTT. Translated: CATSDPDRGNQPQHF.

V is TRBV5-1 and J is TRBJ2-1; D remains unclear. Germline lookup yields CDR1 SGHRS and CDR2 YFSETQ. This CDR3 spans 13 amino acids. V lost 5 bases, J lost 0 bases, and 6 bases lay in between. The CDR3 spells CASRSLSYNEQFF. The CDR3 nucleotides are TGCGCCAGCAGGAGCCTCTCCTACAATGAGCAGTTCTTC.

The V and J genes are TRBV29-1 and TRBJ1-5, with a possible D match to TRBD1 (5 bases). Trimming took 5 bases from V and 5 from J, leaving 10 bases between them. The CDR3 extends over 12 amino acids. Germline CDR1 is SQVTM and CDR2 is ANQGSEA. In DNA form, the CDR3 reads TGCAGCGTTAAGGGGTGGCATCAGCCCCAGCATTTT. This translates into CSVKGWHQPQHF. Variable domain in full (rest from reference TRBV29-1 and TRBJ1-5): SAVISQKPSRDICQRGTSLTIQCQVDSQVTMMFWYRQQPGQSLTLIATANQGSEATYESGFVIDKFPISRPNLTFSTLTVSNMSPEDSSIYLCSVKGWHQPQHFGDGTRLSIL.

The chain links TRBV5-1 to TRBJ1-5; maybe TRBD1 (5 bases). V shed 0 bases and J shed 2 bases, with 12 bases lying between them. The germline V gene encodes CDR1 SGHRS and CDR2 YFSETQ. CDR3 size: 16 residues. This CDR3 reads CASSLEGRAGNQPQHF. CDR3 bases: TGCGCCAGCAGCTTGGAGGGCAGGGCTGGCAATCAGCCCCAGCATTTT. Full variable domain (remainder filled in from reference TRBV5-1 and TRBJ1-5): KAGVTQTPRYLIKTRGQQVTLSCSPISGHRSVSWYQQTPGQGLQFLFEYFSETQRNKGNFPGRFSGRQFSNSRSEMNVSTLELGDSALYLCASSLEGRAGNQPQHFGDGTRLSIL.

The chain has TRBV2 and TRBJ1-2; 10 positions match TRBD1. CDR3 length: 15 amino acids. J lost 2 bases, V lost 7 bases, and 7 bases had no gene match. The germline CDR1 and CDR2 sequences are SNHLY and FYNNEI. The CDR3 protein is CASTVEGQGNYGYTF. DNA for the CDR3: TGTGCCAGCACCGTCGAGGGACAGGGGAACTATGGCTACACCTTC.

This chain uses TRBV11-2 with TRBJ2-1; TRBD2 aligns across 10 bases. The CDR3 length is 18 residues. From germline, CDR1 is SGHAT and CDR2 FQNNGV. Unmatched junction bases numbered 8, after V lost 3 bases and J lost 0 bases. CDR3 bases: TGTGCCAGCAGCTTTCGAACTAGCGGGATTAGCTCCTACAATGAGCAGTTCTTC. This sequence encodes CASSFRTSGISSYNEQFF.

This sequence joins TRBV11-2 and TRBJ2-1; D might be TRBD2 (6 bases). The CDR3 spans 15 residues. Trimming stripped 7 bases from V and 7 bases from J, with 20 bases between. Germline V gene data show CDR1 as SGHAT and CDR2 as FQNNGV. Here the CDR3 DNA reads TGTGCCAGCACCCGTCAGTGGGGGGTCTCTAATGAGCAGTTCTTC. Its translation is CASTRQWGVSNEQFF.

This sequence joins TRBV6-5 and TRBJ1-5, with D possibly being TRBD1 (6 bases). CDR3 size: 16 residues. Germline CDR1 is MNHEY and CDR2 is SVGAGI. The ends were cut back, 0 bases at V and 3 bases at J, with 12 bases in the middle. The CDR3 sequence: CASSYSWTDPNQPQHF. The CDR3 DNA reads as TGTGCCAGCAGTTACTCGTGGACAGATCCCAATCAGCCCCAGCATTTT.

The chain employs TRBV7-9 and TRBJ2-2; maybe TRBD1 (5 bases). The CDR3 spans 16 residues. V gave up 5 bases and J gave up 1 base, with 14 bases separating them. The germline V gene has CDR1 SEHNR and CDR2 FQNEAQ (reference sequence). The CDR3 DNA reads as TGTGCCAGCAGCGCTAAAACCAGGGAGAACACCGGGGAGCTGTTTTTT. It translates to CASSAKTRENTGELFF.

V gene TRBV4-2 combines with J gene TRBJ1-4; 10 nucleotides agree with TRBD1. Germline loops: CDR1 LGHNA, CDR2 YNFKEQ. The V segment lost 0 bases and the J segment 6 bases; nucleotides outside the gene matches: 10. The length of the CDR3 is 18 residues. DNA of the CDR3: TGTGCCAGCAGCCAAGAGGGACAGGGGAAGCTTTTACATGAAAAACTGTTTTTT. Translating gives CASSQEGQGKLLHEKLFF.

In DNA, the CDR3 is TGCGCCAGCAGCTTGGAACAGGGGGCGTTCTACGAGCAGTACTTC. The encoded protein is CASSLEQGAFYEQYF. J is TRBJ2-7 and V is TRBV5-1; 9 nucleotides line up with TRBD1. From germline, CDR1 is SGHRS and CDR2 YFSETQ. Losses at the gene ends were 0 bases for V and 3 bases for J; bases not matched to a gene: 4. This CDR3 contains 15 residues.

The chain is built from TRBV2 and TRBJ2-7, with 9 bases aligning to TRBD2. The J segment lost 0 bases and the V segment lost 7 bases, leaving 10 bases of the junction unmatched. The CDR3 has 16 residues. Germline CDR1 reads SNHLY; CDR2 reads FYNNEI. The CDR3 reads CASTDAAAGGSYEQYF. The CDR3 DNA reads TGTGCCAGCACAGACGCTGCAGCGGGAGGCTCCTACGAGCAGTACTTC.

The CDR3 loop reads CASSIANYGYTF. As DNA, the CDR3 is TGTGCCAGTAGTATCGCTAACTATGGCTACACCTTC. The chain combines TRBV19 with TRBJ1-2; D gene ambiguous. The CDR3 is made up of 12 amino acids. V shed 3 bases and J shed 0 bases, with 2 bases lying between them. Per the germline V gene, CDR1 is LNHDA and CDR2 is SQIVND (reference sequence).

The V call is TRBV18, the J call TRBJ1-2; D gene unclear. CDR1 KGHSH and CDR2 LQKENI come from the germline V gene. The CDR3 is made up of 13 amino acids. Trimming left V 1 base short and J 6 bases short, with 9 bases between. CDR3: CASSPRRTDGYTF. CDR3 nucleotide sequence: TGTGCCAGCTCACCACGGAGGACGGATGGCTACACCTTC.

The V call is TRBV10-3, the J call TRBJ1-2; TRBD1 matches at 7 bases. Germline lookup yields CDR1 ENHRY and CDR2 SYGVKD. The J segment lost 0 bases and the V segment lost 10 bases, leaving 8 bases of the junction unmatched. The CDR3 loop spans 14 amino acids. The chain's CDR3 is CATGQAPANYGYTF. The CDR3 DNA follows: TGTGCCACCGGACAGGCTCCAGCTAACTATGGCTACACCTTC.

The sample holds one count of this clone. The chain combines TRBV19 with TRBJ1-5; 9 nucleotides align to TRBD1. The V segment lost 4 bases and the J segment 6 bases; nucleotides outside the gene matches: 10. Looked up from germline, CDR1 is LNHDA and CDR2 is SQIVND (reference sequence). The CDR3 consists of 16 residues. This CDR3 is CASSNPPGQGGQPQHF. DNA of the CDR3: TGTGCCAGTAGTAACCCACCGGGACAGGGAGGTCAGCCCCAGCATTTT. The full variable domain, in which reference TRBV19 and TRBJ1-5 provide the parts outside the CDR3, is DGGITQSPKYLFRKEGQNVTLSCEQNLNHDAMYWYRQDPGQGLRLIYYSQIVNDFQKGDIAEGYSVSREKKESFPLTVTSAQKNPTAFYLCASSNPPGQGGQPQHFGDGTRLSIL.